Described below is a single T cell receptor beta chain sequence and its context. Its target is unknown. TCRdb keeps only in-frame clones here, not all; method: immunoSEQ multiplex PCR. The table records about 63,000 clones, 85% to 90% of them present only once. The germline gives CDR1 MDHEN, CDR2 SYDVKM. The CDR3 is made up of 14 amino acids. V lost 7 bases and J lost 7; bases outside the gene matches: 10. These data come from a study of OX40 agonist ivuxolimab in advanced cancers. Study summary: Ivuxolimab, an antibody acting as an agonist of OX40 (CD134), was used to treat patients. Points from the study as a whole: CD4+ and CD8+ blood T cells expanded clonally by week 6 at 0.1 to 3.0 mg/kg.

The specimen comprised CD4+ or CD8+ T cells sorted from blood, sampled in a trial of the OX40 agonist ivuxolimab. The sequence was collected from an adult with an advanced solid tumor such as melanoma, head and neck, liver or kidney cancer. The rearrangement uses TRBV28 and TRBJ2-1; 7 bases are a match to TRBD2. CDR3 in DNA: TGTGCCAGCATACCGAATTACGGGGGGAATGAGCAGTTCTTC. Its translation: CASIPNYGGNEQFF.